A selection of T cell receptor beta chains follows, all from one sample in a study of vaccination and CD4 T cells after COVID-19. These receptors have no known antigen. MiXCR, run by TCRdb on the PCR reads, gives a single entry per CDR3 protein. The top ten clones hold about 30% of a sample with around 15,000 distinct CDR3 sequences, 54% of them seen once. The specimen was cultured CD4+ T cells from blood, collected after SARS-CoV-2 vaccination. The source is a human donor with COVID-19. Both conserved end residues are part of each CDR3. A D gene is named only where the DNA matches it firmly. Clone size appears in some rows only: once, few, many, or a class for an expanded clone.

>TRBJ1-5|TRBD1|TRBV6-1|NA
CASRKTGFNQPQHF
TGTGCCAGCAGAAAGACAGGGTTTAATCAGCCCCAGCATTTT
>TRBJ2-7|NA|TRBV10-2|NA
CASRTPGEQYF
TGCGCCAGCAGGACCCCTGGCGAGCAGTACTTC
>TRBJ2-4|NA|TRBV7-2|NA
CASSLELSQNIQYF
TGTGCCAGCAGCTTAGAGTTATCCCAAAACATTCAGTACTTC
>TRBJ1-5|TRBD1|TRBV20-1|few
CSARGTALWPQHF
TGCAGTGCTAGGGGGACAGCCCTTTGGCCCCAGCATTTT
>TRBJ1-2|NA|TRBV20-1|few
CSARDRTNYGYTF
TGCAGTGCTAGAGATAGAACCAACTATGGCTACACCTTC
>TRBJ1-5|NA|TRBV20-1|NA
CSARVIVEGPQHF
TGCAGTGCTAGAGTAATAGTGGAGGGGCCCCAGCATTTT
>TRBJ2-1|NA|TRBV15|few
CATRGGSSYNEQFF
TGTGCCACCAGAGGAGGTAGCTCCTACAATGAGCAGTTCTTC
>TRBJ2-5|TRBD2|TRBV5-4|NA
CASSLPLSGGETQYF
TGTGCCAGCAGCTTGCCCCTTAGCGGGGGGGAGACCCAGTACTTC
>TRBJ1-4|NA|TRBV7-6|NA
CASSRTGLNEKLFF
TGTGCCAGCAGCCGTACAGGGCTTAATGAAAAACTGTTTTTT
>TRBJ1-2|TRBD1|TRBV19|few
CASRAGQADYGYTF
TGTGCCAGTAGGGCCGGACAGGCGGACTATGGCTACACCTTC
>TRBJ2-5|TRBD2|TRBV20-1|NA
CSAGLAGGHFRETQYF
TGCAGTGCTGGATTAGCGGGGGGCCATTTCAGAGAGACCCAGTACTTC
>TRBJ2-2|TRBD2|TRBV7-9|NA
CASSLNLAGVNTGELFF
TGTGCCAGCAGCTTAAACCTAGCGGGGGTAAACACCGGGGAGCTGTTTTTT
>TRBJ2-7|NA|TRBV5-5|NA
CASSPPTPSSYEQYF
TGTGCCAGCAGCCCCCCGACACCGAGCTCCTACGAGCAGTACTTC
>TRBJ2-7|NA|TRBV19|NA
CASSIVPGLPGEQYF
TGTGCCAGTAGTATAGTCCCGGGGCTACCGGGCGAGCAGTACTTC
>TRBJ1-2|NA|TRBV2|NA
CASSEGTRGIYGYTF
TGTGCCAGCAGTGAAGGGACAAGGGGGATCTATGGCTACACCTTC
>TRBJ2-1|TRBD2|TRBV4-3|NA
CASSYGGWAYDEQFF
TGCGCCAGCAGCTACGGGGGGTGGGCCTACGATGAGCAGTTCTTC
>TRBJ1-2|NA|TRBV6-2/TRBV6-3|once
CASRETGPRGYGYTF
TGTGCCAGCAGAGAAACAGGTCCGAGAGGGTATGGCTACACCTTC
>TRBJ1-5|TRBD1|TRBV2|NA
CASASDRGGQPQHF
TGTGCCAGCGCTTCGGACAGGGGAGGTCAGCCCCAGCATTTT
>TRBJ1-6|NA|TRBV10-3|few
CAIKGTGGGKDNSPLHF
TGTGCCATCAAGGGAACCGGGGGGGGGAAAGATAATTCACCCCTCCACTTT
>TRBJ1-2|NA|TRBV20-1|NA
CSASRPRGVYGYTF
TGCAGTGCCAGCCGCCCCCGGGGGGTCTATGGCTACACCTTC
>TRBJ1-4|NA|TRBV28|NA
CASSPALGLTSEKLFF
TGTGCCAGCAGTCCCGCATTGGGCCTAACCTCCGAAAAACTGTTTTTT
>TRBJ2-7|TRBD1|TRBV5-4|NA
CASSLSGTGFSYEQYF
TGTGCCAGCAGCTTGTCCGGGACAGGGTTCTCCTACGAGCAGTACTTC
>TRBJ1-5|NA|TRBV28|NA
CACSTLNQPQHF
TGTGCCTGCAGCACCCTAAATCAGCCCCAGCATTTT
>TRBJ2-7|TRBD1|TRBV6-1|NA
CASRDRDRGRHEQYF
TGTGCCAGCAGAGACCGGGACAGGGGGCGACACGAGCAGTACTTC
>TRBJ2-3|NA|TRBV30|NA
CAWSVGVGSTDTQYF
TGTGCCTGGAGTGTAGGGGTGGGATCCACAGATACGCAGTATTTT
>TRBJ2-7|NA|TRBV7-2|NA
CASSLGGNSYEQYF
TGTGCCAGCAGCTTGGGGGGAAACTCCTACGAGCAGTACTTC
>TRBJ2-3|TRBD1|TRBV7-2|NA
CASSLAGTGVTDTQYF
TGTGCCAGCAGCTTGGCCGGGACAGGAGTCACAGATACGCAGTATTTT
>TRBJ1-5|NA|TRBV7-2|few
CASSPPGGGDQPQHF
TGTGCCAGCAGCCCCCCGGGGGGGGGAGATCAGCCCCAGCATTTT
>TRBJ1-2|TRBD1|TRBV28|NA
CASSFQGGGGYTF
TGTGCCAGCAGTTTCCAGGGGGGGGGTGGCTACACCTTC
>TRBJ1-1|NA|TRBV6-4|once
CASSAEWASEAFF
TGTGCCAGCAGTGCAGAATGGGCTTCTGAAGCTTTCTTT
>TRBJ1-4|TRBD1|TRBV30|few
CASNRGNDEKLFF
TGTGCCTCCAACAGGGGTAACGATGAAAAACTGTTTTTT
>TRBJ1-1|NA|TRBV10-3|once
CAISDLRAEAFF
TGTGCCATCAGTGATCTAAGGGCTGAAGCTTTCTTT
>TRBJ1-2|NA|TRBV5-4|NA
CASSLEVANYGYTF
TGTGCCAGCAGCTTGGAAGTAGCTAACTATGGCTACACCTTC
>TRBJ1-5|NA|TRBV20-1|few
CSAGGVTSNQPQHF
TGCAGTGCTGGGGGGGTCACTAGCAATCAGCCCCAGCATTTT
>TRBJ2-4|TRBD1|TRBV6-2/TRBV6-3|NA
CASSSGGTKNIQYF
TGTGCCAGCAGTTCAGGGGGCACCAAAAACATTCAGTACTTC
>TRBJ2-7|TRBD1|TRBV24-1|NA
CATSDLEGQGYNEQYF
TGTGCCACCAGTGATTTGGAGGGACAGGGGTATAACGAGCAGTACTTC
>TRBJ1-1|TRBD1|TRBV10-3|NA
CAISESGTGRRTEAFF
TGTGCCATCAGTGAGTCTGGGACAGGCCGTAGGACTGAAGCTTTCTTT
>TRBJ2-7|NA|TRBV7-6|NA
CASSLVRDFGAPREQYF
TGTGCCAGCAGCTTAGTCAGGGACTTTGGAGCTCCAAGGGAGCAGTACTTC
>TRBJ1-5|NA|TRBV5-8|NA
CASTVTGAQTRQPQHF
TGTGCCAGCACCGTGACCGGGGCTCAAACACGTCAGCCCCAGCATTTT
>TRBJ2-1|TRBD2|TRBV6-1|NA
CASSRGLAGNPNEQFF
TGTGCCAGCAGTAGAGGACTAGCGGGGAACCCCAATGAGCAGTTCTTC
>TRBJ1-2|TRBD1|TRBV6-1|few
CASSPARGDYGYTF
TGTGCCAGCAGCCCCGCCAGGGGGGACTATGGCTACACCTTC
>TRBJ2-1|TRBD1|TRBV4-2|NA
CASSPGGTGGYNEQFF
TGTGCCAGCAGCCCAGGGGGGACAGGGGGCTACAATGAGCAGTTCTTC
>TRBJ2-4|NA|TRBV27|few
CASSSLETAKNIQYF
TGTGCCAGCAGTTCCCTAGAAACAGCCAAAAACATTCAGTACTTC
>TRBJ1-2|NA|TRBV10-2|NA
CASSDSGQLAYGYTF
TGCGCCAGCAGTGACTCAGGACAGCTAGCCTATGGCTACACCTTC
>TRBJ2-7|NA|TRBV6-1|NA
CASSRGGQVSSYEQYF
TGTGCCAGCAGTAGGGGGGGACAGGTGAGTTCCTACGAGCAGTACTTC
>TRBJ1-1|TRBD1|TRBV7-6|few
CASSLRDRAGTEAFF
TGTGCCAGCAGCTTACGGGACAGGGCGGGAACTGAAGCTTTCTTT
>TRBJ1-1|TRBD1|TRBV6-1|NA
CASTDRGRRTEAFF
TGTGCCAGCACGGACAGGGGGCGAAGGACTGAAGCTTTCTTT
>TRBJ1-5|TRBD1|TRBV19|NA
CASSARTGSQPQHF
TGTGCCAGTAGTGCTAGGACAGGGAGTCAGCCCCAGCATTTT
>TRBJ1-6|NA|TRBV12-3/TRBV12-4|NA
CASKKRGSPLHF
TGTGCCAGCAAGAAAAGGGGTTCACCCCTCCACTTT
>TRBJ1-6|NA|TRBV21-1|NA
CASSRKLDRGNSPLHF
TGTGCCAGCAGCCGTAAGTTGGACAGGGGGAATTCACCCCTCCACTTT
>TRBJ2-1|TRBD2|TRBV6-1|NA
CASTRSSRGGSSYNEQFF
TGTGCCAGCACTAGGTCTAGTCGCGGGGGAAGCTCCTACAATGAGCAGTTCTTC